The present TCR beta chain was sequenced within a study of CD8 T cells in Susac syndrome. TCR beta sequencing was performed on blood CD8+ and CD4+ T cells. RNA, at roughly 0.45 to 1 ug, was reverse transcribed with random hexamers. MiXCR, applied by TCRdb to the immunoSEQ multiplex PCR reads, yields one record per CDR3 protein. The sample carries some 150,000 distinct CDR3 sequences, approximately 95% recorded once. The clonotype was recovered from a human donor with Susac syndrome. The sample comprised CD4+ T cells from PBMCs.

The CDR3 here is CASSLGQGDTEAFF. The CDR3 DNA reads as TGTGCCAGCAGCTTAGGACAGGGTGACACTGAAGCTTTCTTT. The chain recombines TRBV7-6 with TRBJ1-1, with 7 nucleotides matching TRBD1. V was clipped by 1 base and J by 3 bases; unmatched bases: 2. This CDR3 contains 14 residues. Germline-derived CDR1 and CDR2 are SGHVS and FNYEAQ.